A selection of T cell receptor beta chains follows, all from one sample in a study of T cells in Graves' hyperthyroidism and ophthalmopathy. TCRdb analysed the multiplex PCR reads with MiXCR anew, one entry per CDR3 protein. In the table there are 190,000 or so distinct CDR3 sequences, about 16% of which are singletons. Sequenced material: blood. These receptors were obtained from a man aged 40-55 years with Graves' hyperthyroidism. Each CDR3 is given with its conserved first and last residue. D genes are given only for firm matches. Clone size is given for some rows only: seen once, a few or many times, or a class if the clone is expanded.

d_gene	j_gene	abundance	v_gene	CDR3aa	CDR3nt
TRBD2	TRBJ2-3	many	TRBV7-9	CASSLRWAGRGTDTQYF	TGTGCCAGCAGCTTACGCTGGGCAGGGAGGGGCACAGATACGCAGTATTTT
TRBD1	TRBJ2-7	NA	TRBV28	CASTRPGQGANEQYF	TGTGCCAGCACCCGTCCCGGGCAGGGGGCTAACGAGCAGTACTTC
TRBD1	TRBJ1-6	NA	TRBV5-1	CASSRGTDLPPLHF	TGCGCCAGCAGCCGGGGGACAGACTTACCACCCCTCCACTTT
NA	TRBJ1-5	many	TRBV20-1	CSARDPLAGPNQPQHF	TGCAGTGCTAGAGATCCTTTAGCAGGTCCCAATCAGCCCCAGCATTTT
TRBD1	TRBJ2-1	many	TRBV7-2	CASSEDRGSYNEQFF	TGTGCCAGCTCCGAGGACAGGGGCTCCTACAATGAGCAGTTCTTC
NA	TRBJ2-3	many	TRBV6-1	CASSPGHYTDTQYF	TGTGCCAGCAGTCCGGGACACTACACAGATACGCAGTATTTT
NA	TRBJ2-1	NA	TRBV11-3	CASSSGPSYNEQFF	TGTGCCAGCAGCTCCGGGCCTTCCTACAATGAGCAGTTCTTC
TRBD1	TRBJ2-1	few	TRBV19	CASSRDHRGVSSYNEQFF	TGTGCCAGTAGTAGAGACCACAGGGGAGTAAGCTCCTACAATGAGCAGTTCTTC
NA	TRBJ2-5	few	TRBV6-1	CASSGFARETQYF	TGTGCCAGCAGCGGGTTTGCGAGAGAGACCCAGTACTTC
NA	TRBJ2-3	many	TRBV27	CASSFGKTGGADTQYF	TGTGCCAGCAGTTTTGGCAAAACAGGGGGGGCAGATACGCAGTATTTT
NA	TRBJ1-1	many	TRBV10-3	CAISFSGGRDTEAFF	TGTGCCATCAGCTTCTCAGGCGGGAGGGACACTGAAGCTTTCTTT
TRBD2	TRBJ2-3	NA	TRBV7-8	CASSAGGQTDTQYF	TGTGCCAGCAGCGCGGGGGGCCAGACAGATACGCAGTATTTT
NA	TRBJ1-2	few	TRBV30	CAWSVRSRPSYGYTF	TGTGCCTGGAGTGTAAGGTCGCGACCCTCCTATGGCTACACCTTC
NA	TRBJ2-3	few	TRBV5-4	CASSLATGADTQYF	TGTGCCAGCAGCTTGGCCACGGGGGCAGATACGCAGTATTTT
TRBD1	TRBJ2-5	NA	TRBV10-2	CASSGTASGGQYF	TGCGCCAGCTCGGGGACAGCCTCAGGTGGCCAGTACTTC
NA	TRBJ2-1	many	TRBV20-1	CSAAGGLNEQFF	TGCAGTGCAGCCGGGGGGCTCAATGAGCAGTTCTTC
NA	TRBJ1-4	many	TRBV10-3	CAIRDRHEKLFF	TGTGCCATCAGAGACAGGCACGAAAAACTGTTTTTT
TRBD2	TRBJ2-1	NA	TRBV30	CAWSVRSGGLHEQFF	TGTGCCTGGAGTGTACGCAGCGGGGGGCTGCATGAGCAGTTCTTC
NA	TRBJ2-1	NA	TRBV6-5	CASSLTRSSGYYNEQFF	TGTGCCAGCAGTCTAACTCGTAGTAGTGGATACTACAATGAGCAGTTCTTC
NA	TRBJ2-5	many	TRBV20-1	CSASSGLQETQYF	TGCAGTGCTAGCTCGGGACTCCAAGAGACCCAGTACTTC
NA	TRBJ2-1	NA	TRBV11-3	CASSPAVGLGASNEQFF	TGTGCCAGCAGCCCAGCTGTAGGTCTAGGGGCGAGCAATGAGCAGTTCTTC
NA	TRBJ1-5	many	TRBV6-4	CASSWAIGGSNQPQHF	TGTGCCAGCAGTTGGGCCATCGGGGGTAGTAATCAGCCCCAGCATTTT
TRBD1	TRBJ1-6	NA	TRBV7-3	CASSSQPQGNSPLHF	TGTGCCAGCAGCTCACAACCACAGGGGAATTCACCCCTCCACTTT
NA	TRBJ2-2	NA	TRBV27	CASSLSWANTGELFF	TGTGCCAGCAGTTTATCCTGGGCCAACACCGGGGAGCTGTTTTTT
NA	TRBJ2-1	many	TRBV3-2	CASISGTSGGPSSYNEQFF	TGTGCCAGCATCTCCGGGACTAGCGGGGGGCCGAGCTCCTACAATGAGCAGTTCTTC
NA	TRBJ2-1	many	TRBV2	CASRKGDEQFF	TGTGCCAGCAGGAAGGGGGATGAGCAGTTCTTC
NA	TRBJ1-5	many	TRBV20-1	CSARDRGVQPNQPQHF	TGCAGTGCTAGAGATCGGGGCGTCCAACCAAATCAGCCCCAGCATTTT
NA	TRBJ2-4	many	TRBV6-5	CASSYSRDTLEGNIQYF	TGTGCCAGCAGTTACTCCAGGGACACCTTGGAAGGAAACATTCAGTACTTC
NA	TRBJ2-3	many	TRBV3-1	CASSQEWGSGTNSPGGTDTQYF	TGTGCCAGCAGCCAAGAGTGGGGTAGTGGGACAAACTCCCCCGGGGGCACAGATACGCAGTATTTT
NA	TRBJ2-2	many	TRBV7-8	CASSQLVPGRNTGELFF	TGTGCCAGCAGCCAACTGGTCCCAGGGCGGAACACCGGGGAGCTGTTTTTT
NA	TRBJ1-4	many	TRBV28	CASSLPDNEKLFF	TGTGCCAGCAGTTTGCCAGATAATGAAAAACTGTTTTTT
TRBD1	TRBJ1-2	few	TRBV18	CASSEGQGTFNYGYTF	TGTGCCAGCTCAGAGGGACAGGGGACTTTTAACTATGGCTACACCTTC
TRBD1	TRBJ1-4	NA	TRBV28	CASSYPGQQPNEKLFF	TGTGCCAGCAGTTATCCGGGACAGCAACCTAATGAAAAACTGTTTTTT
NA	TRBJ1-2	NA	TRBV6-2/TRBV6-3	CASSYRSGSYGYTF	TGTGCCAGCAGTTACCGCAGTGGATCTTATGGCTACACCTTC
TRBD2	TRBJ2-3	NA	TRBV6-4	CASSELAGGPDTQYF	TGTGCCAGCAGTGAACTAGCGGGGGGCCCAGATACGCAGTATTTT
TRBD1	TRBJ2-2	NA	TRBV5-1	CASSGVGTANTGELFF	TGCGCCAGCAGCGGGGTTGGGACAGCGAACACCGGGGAGCTGTTTTTT
NA	TRBJ1-5	many	TRBV7-8	CASTRGDGNQPQHF	TGTGCCAGCACGAGAGGGGACGGCAATCAGCCCCAGCATTTT
NA	TRBJ1-1	many	TRBV20-1	CSATRNTEAFF	TGCAGTGCTACTCGGAACACTGAAGCTTTCTTT
NA	TRBJ1-3	few	TRBV28	CASRTGSAGNTIYF	TGTGCCAGCAGAACGGGTAGCGCTGGAAACACCATATATTTT
NA	TRBJ2-2	few	TRBV12-5	CASGPPSGTGELFF	TGTGCTAGTGGTCCCCCTTCAGGGACCGGGGAGCTGTTTTTT
NA	TRBJ2-3	many	TRBV2	CASSDAGTDTQYF	TGTGCCAGCAGTGATGCGGGCACAGATACGCAGTATTTT
TRBD2	TRBJ2-5	few	TRBV5-1	CASSLVSSGEETQYF	TGCGCCAGCAGCTTGGTGTCTAGCGGGGAAGAGACCCAGTACTTC
NA	TRBJ2-7	many	TRBV28	CASGMTSYEQYF	TGTGCCAGCGGAATGACTAGTTACGAGCAGTACTTC
NA	TRBJ2-7	NA	TRBV6-2/TRBV6-3	CASSSRTPDYEQYF	TGTGCCAGCAGTAGCCGGACACCTGACTACGAGCAGTACTTC
NA	TRBJ2-7	many	TRBV2	CASRVTTYEQYF	TGTGCCAGCAGAGTCACAACCTACGAGCAGTACTTC
NA	TRBJ1-5	many	TRBV27	CASNQGGGGNQPQHF	TGTGCCAGCAACCAAGGGGGGGGAGGAAATCAGCCCCAGCATTTT
TRBD2	TRBJ2-7	many	TRBV10-3	CAISEGTSSYEQYF	TGTGCCATCAGTGAGGGGACTAGCTCCTACGAGCAGTACTTC
TRBD1	TRBJ1-2	few	TRBV28	CASSLLPGQGDGYTF	TGTGCCAGCAGTTTACTCCCCGGACAGGGAGACGGCTACACCTTC
NA	TRBJ2-3	few	TRBV24-1	CATSDPKEGGARREYF	TGTGCCACCAGTGATCCAAAGGAGGGTGGGGCAAGGCGGGAGTATTTT
TRBD1	TRBJ2-3	many	TRBV27	CASSLRAGGVDTQYF	TGTGCCAGCAGTTTACGGGCAGGGGGAGTAGATACGCAGTATTTT
TRBD1	TRBJ2-7	few	TRBV19	CASSVPGTGFYEQYF	TGTGCCAGTAGTGTCCCCGGGACAGGATTCTACGAGCAGTACTTC
TRBD1	TRBJ2-3	many	TRBV20-1	CSARDRTGADTQYF	TGCAGTGCTAGAGATCGGACAGGGGCAGATACGCAGTATTTT
NA	TRBJ1-6	NA	TRBV27	CASNPTSAWNSPLHF	TGTGCCAGCAACCCTACAAGTGCGTGGAATTCACCCCTCCACTTT
NA	TRBJ2-7	NA	TRBV20-1	CSGGRASNYEQYF	TGCAGTGGCGGGCGGGCATCGAACTACGAGCAGTACTTC